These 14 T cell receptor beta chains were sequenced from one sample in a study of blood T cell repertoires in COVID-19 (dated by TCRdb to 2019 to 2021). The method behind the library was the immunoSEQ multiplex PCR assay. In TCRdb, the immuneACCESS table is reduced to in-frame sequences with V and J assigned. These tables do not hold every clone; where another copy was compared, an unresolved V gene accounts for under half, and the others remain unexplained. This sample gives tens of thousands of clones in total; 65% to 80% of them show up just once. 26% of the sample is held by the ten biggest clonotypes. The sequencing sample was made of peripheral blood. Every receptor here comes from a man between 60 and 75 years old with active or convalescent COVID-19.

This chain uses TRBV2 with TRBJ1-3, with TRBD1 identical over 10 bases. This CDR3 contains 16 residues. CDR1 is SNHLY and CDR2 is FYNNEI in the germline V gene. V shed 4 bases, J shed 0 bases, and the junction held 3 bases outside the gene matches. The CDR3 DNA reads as TGTGCCAGCAGTGGGGACAGGGGCTCCTCTGGAAACACCATATATTTT. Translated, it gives CASSGDRGSSGNTIYF.

CDR3 in amino acids: CASSPLAGRETQYF. The CDR3 DNA reads TGTGCCAGCAGTCCTCTAGCGGGGCGGGAGACCCAGTACTTC. The chain recombines TRBV28 with TRBJ2-5, with TRBD2 matching 9 bases. V was clipped by 5 bases and J by 5 bases; unmatched bases: 6. The CDR3 is made up of 14 amino acids. In germline, CDR1 is MDHEN, CDR2 SYDVKM.

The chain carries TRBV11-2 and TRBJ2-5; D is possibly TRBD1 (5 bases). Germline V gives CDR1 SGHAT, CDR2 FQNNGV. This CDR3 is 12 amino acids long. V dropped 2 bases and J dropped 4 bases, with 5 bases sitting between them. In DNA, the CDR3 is TGTGCCAGCAGCTTACAGGGAGAGACCCAGTACTTC. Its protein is CASSLQGETQYF.

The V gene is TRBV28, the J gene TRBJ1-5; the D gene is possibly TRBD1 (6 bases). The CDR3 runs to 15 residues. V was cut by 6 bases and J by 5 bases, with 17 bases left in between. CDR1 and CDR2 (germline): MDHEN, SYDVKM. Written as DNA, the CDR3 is TGTGCCAGCAGGATGGGACATGCTGGGTATCAGCCCCAGCATTTT. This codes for CASRMGHAGYQPQHF.

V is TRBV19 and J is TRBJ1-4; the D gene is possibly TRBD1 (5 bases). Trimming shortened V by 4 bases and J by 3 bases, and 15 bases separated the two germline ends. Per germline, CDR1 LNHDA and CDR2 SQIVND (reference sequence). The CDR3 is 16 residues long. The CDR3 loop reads CASSNPLGGANEKLFF. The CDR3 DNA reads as TGTGCCAGTAGTAACCCCCTGGGGGGGGCTAATGAAAAACTGTTTTTT.

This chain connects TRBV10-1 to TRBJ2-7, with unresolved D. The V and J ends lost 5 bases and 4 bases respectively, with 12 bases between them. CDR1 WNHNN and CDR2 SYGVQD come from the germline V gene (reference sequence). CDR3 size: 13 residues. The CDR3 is CASSLESWYEQYF. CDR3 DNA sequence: TGCGCCAGCAGTCTAGAAAGCTGGTACGAGCAGTACTTC.

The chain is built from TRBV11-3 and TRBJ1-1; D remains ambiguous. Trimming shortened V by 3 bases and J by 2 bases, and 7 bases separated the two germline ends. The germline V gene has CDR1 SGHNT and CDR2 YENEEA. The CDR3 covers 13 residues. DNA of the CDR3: TGTGCCAGCAGCTTTCAGGTAAACACTGAAGCTTTCTTT. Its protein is CASSFQVNTEAFF.

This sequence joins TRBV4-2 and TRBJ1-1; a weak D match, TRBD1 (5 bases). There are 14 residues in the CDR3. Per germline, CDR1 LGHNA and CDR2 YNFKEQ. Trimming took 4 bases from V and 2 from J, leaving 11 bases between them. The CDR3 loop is CASSLRQINTEAFF. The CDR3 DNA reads TGTGCCAGCAGCCTCAGACAGATCAACACTGAAGCTTTCTTT.

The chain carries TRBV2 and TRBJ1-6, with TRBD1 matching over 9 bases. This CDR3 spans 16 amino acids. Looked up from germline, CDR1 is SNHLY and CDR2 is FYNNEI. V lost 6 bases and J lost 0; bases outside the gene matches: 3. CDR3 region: CASRGQGISYNSPLHF. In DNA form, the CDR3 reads TGTGCCAGCAGGGGACAGGGAATCTCCTATAATTCACCCCTCCACTTT.

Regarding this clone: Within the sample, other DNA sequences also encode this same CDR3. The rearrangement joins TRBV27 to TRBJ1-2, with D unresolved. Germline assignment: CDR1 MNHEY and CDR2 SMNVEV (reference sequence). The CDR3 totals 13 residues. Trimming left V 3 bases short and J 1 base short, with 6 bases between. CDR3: CASSFSVNYGYTF. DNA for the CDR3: TGTGCCAGCAGTTTCTCGGTTAACTATGGCTACACCTTC.

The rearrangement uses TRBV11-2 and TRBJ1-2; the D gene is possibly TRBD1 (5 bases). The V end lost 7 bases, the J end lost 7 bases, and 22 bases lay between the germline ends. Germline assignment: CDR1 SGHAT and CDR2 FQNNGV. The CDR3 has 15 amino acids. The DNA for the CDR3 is TGTGCCAGCACCCAATCCGAAGGGACTGAAGGTGGCTACACCTTC. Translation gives CASTQSEGTEGGYTF. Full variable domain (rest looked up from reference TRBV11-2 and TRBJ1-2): EAGVAQSPRYKIIEKRQSVAFWCNPISGHATLYWYQQILGQGPKLLIQFQNNGVVDDSQLPKDRFSAERLKGVDSTLKIQPAKLEDSAVYLCASTQSEGTEGGYTFGSGTRLTVV.

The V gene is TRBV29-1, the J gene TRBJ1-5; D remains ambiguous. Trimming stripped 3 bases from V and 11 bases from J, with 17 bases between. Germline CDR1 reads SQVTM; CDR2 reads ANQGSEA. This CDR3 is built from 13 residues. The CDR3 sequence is CSVDGGEVEAQHF. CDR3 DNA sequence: TGCAGCGTTGACGGTGGGGAGGTGGAAGCCCAGCATTTT.

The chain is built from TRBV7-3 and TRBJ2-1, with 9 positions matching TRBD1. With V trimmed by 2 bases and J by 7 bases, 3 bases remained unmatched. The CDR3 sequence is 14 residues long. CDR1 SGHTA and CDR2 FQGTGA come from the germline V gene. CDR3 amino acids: CASSLGTGRNEQFF. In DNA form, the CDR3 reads TGTGCCAGCAGCTTAGGGACAGGGCGTAATGAGCAGTTCTTC.

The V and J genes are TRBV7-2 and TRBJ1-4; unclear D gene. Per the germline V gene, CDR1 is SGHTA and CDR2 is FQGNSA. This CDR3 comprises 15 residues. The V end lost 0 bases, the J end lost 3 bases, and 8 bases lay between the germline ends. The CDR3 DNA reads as TGTGCCAGCAGCTTAGCCCCCGGGTCTAATGAAAAACTGTTTTTT. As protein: CASSLAPGSNEKLFF.